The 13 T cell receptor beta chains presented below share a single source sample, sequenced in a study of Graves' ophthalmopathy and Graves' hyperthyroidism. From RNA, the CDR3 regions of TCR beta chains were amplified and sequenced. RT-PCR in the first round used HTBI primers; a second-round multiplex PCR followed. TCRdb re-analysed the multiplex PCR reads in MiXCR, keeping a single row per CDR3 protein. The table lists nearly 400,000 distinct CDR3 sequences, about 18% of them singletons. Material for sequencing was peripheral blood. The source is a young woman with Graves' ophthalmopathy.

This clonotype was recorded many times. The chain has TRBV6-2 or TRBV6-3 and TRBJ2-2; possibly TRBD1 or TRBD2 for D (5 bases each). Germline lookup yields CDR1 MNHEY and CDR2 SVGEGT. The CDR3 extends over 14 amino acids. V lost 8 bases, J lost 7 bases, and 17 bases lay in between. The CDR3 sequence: CASRPLGEVGELFF. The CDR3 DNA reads TGTGCCAGCCGGCCGTTGGGGGAAGTCGGGGAGCTGTTTTTT.

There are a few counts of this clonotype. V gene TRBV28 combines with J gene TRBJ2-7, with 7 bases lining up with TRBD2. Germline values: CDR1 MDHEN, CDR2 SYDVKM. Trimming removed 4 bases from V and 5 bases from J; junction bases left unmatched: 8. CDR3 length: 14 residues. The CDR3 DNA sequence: TGTGCCAGCAGTTGGGGGGGGGAGGTCCACGAGCAGTACTTC. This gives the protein CASSWGGEVHEQYF.

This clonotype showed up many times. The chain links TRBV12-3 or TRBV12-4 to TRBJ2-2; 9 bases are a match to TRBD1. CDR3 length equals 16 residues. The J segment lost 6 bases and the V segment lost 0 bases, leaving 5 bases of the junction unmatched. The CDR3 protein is CASSLAPGQGAGELFF. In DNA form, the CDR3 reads TGTGCCAGCAGTTTAGCGCCGGGACAGGGAGCCGGGGAGCTGTTTTTT.

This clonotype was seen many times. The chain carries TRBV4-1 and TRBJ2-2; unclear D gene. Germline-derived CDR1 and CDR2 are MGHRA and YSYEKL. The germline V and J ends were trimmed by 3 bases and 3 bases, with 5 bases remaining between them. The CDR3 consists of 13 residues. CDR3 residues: CASSHTDTGELFF. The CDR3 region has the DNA TGCGCCAGCAGCCACACCGACACCGGGGAGCTGTTTTTT.

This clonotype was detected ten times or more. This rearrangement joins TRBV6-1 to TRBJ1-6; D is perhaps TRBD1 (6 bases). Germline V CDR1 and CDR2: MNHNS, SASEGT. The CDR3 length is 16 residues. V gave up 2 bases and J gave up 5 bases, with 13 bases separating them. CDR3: CASSEYWGLDNSPLHF. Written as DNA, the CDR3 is TGTGCCAGCAGTGAATATTGGGGGCTGGATAATTCACCCCTCCACTTT.

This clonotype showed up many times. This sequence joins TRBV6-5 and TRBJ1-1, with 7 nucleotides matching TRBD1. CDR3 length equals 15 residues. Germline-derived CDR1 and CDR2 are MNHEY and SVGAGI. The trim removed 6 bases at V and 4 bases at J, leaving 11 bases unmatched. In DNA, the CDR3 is TGTGCCAGCAGAAATAGACAGGGTCGGGGCACTGAAGCTTTCTTT. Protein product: CASRNRQGRGTEAFF.

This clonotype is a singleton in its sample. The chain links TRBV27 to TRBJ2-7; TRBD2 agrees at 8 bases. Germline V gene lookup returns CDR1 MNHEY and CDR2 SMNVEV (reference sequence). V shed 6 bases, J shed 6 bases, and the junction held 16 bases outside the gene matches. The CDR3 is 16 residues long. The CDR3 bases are TGTGCCAGCAGCGCCGCGGTTGGACTAGCTCACTCCGAGCAGTACTTC. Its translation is CASSAAVGLAHSEQYF.

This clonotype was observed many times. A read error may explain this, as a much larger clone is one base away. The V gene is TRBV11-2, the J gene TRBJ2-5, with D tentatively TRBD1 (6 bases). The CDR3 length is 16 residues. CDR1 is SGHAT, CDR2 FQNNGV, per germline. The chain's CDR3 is CASSLLGQRRREAQYF. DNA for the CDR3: TGTGCCAGCAGCCTACTCGGACAGCGACGGAGAGAGGCCCAGTACTTC.

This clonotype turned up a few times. The CDR3 bases are TGTGCCAGCAGTTCGGGGTGGGAAAGTGAGCAGTACTTC. This translates into CASSSGWESEQYF. The chain employs TRBV6-5 and TRBJ2-7; maybe TRBD2 (5 bases). Germline V CDR1 and CDR2: MNHEY, SVGAGI. The CDR3 consists of 13 residues. V lost 4 bases and J lost 7, with 14 bases in between.

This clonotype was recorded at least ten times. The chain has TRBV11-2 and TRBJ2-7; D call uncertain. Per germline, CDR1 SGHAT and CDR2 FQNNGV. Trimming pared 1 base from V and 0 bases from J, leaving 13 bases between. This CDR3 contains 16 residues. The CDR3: CASSLVVQEPSYEQYF. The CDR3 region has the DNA TGTGCCAGCAGCTTAGTTGTTCAGGAGCCCTCCTACGAGCAGTACTTC.

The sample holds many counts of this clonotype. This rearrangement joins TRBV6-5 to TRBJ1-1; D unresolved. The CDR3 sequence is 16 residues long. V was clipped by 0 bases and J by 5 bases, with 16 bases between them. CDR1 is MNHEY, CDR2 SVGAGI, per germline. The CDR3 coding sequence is TGTGCCAGCAGTTACTCGCTCCCCGGGGTCGGGACTGAAGCTTTCTTT. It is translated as CASSYSLPGVGTEAFF.

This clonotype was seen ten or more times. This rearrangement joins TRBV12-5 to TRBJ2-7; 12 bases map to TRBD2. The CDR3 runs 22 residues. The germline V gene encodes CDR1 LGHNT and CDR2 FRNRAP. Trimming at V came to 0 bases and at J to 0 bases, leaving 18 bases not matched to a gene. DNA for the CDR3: TGTGCTAGTGGTTTGGTACACGGACAGGGCTCTAGCGGGAGGGGTTTCTCCTACGAGCAGTACTTC. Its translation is CASGLVHGQGSSGRGFSYEQYF.

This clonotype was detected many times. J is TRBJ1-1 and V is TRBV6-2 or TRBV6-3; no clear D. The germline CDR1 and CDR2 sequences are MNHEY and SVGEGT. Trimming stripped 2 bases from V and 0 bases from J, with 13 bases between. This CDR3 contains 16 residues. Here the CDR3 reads CASSYLDRPLNTEAFF. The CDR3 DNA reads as TGTGCCAGCAGTTACCTCGACCGACCTCTGAACACTGAAGCTTTCTTT.